This T cell receptor beta chain originates from a study of lymphopenia after photon versus proton radiotherapy. Measured with immunoSEQ multiplex PCR; TCRdb has only the in-frame clones, and not every one. The table shows about 6,900 clones, with about four fifths occurring only once. Germline V gene sequence: CDR1 MNHNY, CDR2 SVGAGI (reference sequence). With 4 bases removed from V and 4 bases from J, the gap between germline ends came to 17 bases. CDR3 size: 16 residues. J is TRBJ2-1 and V is TRBV6-6, with D perhaps matching TRBD2 (6 bases). The sample consisted of peripheral blood, taken from a patient treated with photon-based radiotherapy. This receptor was identified in a man younger than 40 with gastric cancer. CDR3 DNA: TGTGCCAGCAGTTCCCAGGATAGCGGAGTTTACAATGAGCAGTTCTTC. It is translated as CASSSQDSGVYNEQFF.